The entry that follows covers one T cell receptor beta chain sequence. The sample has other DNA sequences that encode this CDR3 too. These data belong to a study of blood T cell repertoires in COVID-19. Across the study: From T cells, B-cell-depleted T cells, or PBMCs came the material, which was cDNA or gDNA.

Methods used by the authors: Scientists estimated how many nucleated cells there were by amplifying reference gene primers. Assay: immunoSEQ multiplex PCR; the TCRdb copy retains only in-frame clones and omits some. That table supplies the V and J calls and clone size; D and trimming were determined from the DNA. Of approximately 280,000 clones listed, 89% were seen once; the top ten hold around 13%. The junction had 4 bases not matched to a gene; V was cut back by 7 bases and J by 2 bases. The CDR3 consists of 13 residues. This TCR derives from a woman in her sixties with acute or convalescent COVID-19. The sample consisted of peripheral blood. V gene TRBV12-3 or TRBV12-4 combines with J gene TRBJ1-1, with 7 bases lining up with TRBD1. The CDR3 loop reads CASTRTGNTEAFF. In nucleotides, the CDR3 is TGTGCCAGCACCCGGACAGGAAACACTGAAGCTTTCTTT.